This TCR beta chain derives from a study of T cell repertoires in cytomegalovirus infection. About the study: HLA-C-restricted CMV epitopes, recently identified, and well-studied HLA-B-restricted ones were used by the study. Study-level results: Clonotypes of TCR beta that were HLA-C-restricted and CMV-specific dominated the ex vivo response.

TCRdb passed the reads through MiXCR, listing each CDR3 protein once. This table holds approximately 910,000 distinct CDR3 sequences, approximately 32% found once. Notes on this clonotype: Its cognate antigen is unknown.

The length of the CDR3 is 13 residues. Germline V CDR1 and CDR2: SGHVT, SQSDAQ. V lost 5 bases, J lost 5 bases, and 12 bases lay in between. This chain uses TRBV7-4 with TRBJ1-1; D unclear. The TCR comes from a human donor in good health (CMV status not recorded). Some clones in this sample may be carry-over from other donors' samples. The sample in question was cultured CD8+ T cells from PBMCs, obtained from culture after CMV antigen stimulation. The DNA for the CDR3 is TGTGCCAGCAGCCCACGGGAAAAGACTGAAGCTTTCTTT. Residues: CASSPREKTEAFF.